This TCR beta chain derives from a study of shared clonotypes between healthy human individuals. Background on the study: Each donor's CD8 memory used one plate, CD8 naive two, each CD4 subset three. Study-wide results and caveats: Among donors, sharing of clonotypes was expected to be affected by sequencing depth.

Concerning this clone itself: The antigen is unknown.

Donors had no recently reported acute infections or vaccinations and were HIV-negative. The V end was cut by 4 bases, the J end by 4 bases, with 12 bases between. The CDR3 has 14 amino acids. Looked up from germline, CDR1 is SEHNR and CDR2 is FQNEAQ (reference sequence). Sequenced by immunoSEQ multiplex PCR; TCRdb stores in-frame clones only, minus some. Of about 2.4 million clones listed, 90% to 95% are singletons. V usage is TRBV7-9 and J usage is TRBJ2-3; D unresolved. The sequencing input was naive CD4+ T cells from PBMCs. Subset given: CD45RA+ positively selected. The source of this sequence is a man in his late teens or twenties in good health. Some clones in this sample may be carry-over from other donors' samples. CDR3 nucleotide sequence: TGTGCCAGCAGCTCCCCACCCCGCGCAGATACGCAGTATTTT. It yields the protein CASSSPPRADTQYF.